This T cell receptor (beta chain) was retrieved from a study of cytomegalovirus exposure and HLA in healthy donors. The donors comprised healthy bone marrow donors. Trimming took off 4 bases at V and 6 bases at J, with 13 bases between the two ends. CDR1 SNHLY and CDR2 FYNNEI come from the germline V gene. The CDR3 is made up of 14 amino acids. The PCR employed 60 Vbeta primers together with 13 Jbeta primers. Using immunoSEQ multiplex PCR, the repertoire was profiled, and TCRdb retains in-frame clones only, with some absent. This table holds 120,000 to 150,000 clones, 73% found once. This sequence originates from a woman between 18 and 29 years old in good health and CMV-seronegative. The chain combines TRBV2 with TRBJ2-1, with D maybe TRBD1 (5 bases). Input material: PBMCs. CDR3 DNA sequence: TGTGCCAGCAGTGGGCGACAGCTAATCAATGAGCAGTTCTTC. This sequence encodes CASSGRQLINEQFF.